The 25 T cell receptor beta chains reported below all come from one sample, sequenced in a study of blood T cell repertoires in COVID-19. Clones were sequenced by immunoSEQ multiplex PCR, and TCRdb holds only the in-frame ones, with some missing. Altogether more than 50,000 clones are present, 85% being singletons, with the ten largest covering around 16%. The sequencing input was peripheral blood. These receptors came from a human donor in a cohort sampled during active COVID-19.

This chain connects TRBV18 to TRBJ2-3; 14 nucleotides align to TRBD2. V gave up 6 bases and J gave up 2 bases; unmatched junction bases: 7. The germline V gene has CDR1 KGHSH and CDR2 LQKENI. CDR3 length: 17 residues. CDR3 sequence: CASSSRLAGGHTDTQYF. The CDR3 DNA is TGTGCCAGCTCCTCGCGACTAGCGGGGGGGCACACAGATACGCAGTATTTT.

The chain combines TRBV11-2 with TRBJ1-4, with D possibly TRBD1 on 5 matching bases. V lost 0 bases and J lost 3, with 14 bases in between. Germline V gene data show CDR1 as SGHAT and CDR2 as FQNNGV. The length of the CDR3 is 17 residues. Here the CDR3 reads CASSLDWGGVANEKLFF. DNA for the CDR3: TGTGCCAGCAGCTTAGATTGGGGCGGTGTGGCTAATGAAAAACTGTTTTTT. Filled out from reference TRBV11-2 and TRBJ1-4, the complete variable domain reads EAGVAQSPRYKIIEKRQSVAFWCNPISGHATLYWYQQILGQGPKLLIQFQNNGVVDDSQLPKDRFSAERLKGVDSTLKIQPAKLEDSAVYLCASSLDWGGVANEKLFFGSGTQLSVL.

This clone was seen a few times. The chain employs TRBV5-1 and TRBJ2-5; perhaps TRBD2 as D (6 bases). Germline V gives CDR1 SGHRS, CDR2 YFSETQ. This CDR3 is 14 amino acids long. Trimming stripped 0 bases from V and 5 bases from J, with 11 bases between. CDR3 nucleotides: TGCGCCAGCAGCTTGGATCGAGGAGGGGAGACCCAGTACTTC. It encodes CASSLDRGGETQYF.

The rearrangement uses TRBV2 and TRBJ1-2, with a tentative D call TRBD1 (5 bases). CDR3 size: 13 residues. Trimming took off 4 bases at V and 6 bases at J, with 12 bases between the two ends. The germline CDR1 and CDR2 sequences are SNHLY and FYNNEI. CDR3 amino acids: CASSGRGTDGYTF. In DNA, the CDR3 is TGTGCCAGCAGTGGCCGGGGGACCGATGGCTACACCTTC.

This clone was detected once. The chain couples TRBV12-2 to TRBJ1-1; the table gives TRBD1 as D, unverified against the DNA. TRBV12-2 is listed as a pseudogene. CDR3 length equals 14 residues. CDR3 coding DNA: TGTGCAAGTCGCTTCCAGGGCCGGTACACTGAAGCTTTCTTT. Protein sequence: CASRFQGRYTEAFF.

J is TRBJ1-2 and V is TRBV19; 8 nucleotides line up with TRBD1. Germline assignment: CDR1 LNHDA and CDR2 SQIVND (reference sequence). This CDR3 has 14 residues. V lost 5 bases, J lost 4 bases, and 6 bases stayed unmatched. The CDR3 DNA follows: TGTGCCAGTAGTCCTGGACAGGGAGCCTATGGCTACACCTTC. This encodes CASSPGQGAYGYTF.

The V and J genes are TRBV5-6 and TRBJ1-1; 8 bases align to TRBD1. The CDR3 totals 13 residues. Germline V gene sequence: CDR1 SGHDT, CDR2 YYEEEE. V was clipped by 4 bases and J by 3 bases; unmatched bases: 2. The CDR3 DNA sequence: TGTGCCAGCAGCCAGGACAGGGACACTGAAGCTTTCTTT. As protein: CASSQDRDTEAFF.

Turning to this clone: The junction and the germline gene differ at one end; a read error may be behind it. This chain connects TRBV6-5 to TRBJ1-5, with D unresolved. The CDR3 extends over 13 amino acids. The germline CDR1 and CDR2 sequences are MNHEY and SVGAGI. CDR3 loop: CASRRAANQAQHF. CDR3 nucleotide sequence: TGTGCCAGCAGGAGGGCAGCAAATCAGGCCCAGCATTTT.

DNA of the CDR3: TGTGCCAGCAGCTTATCCGGGACAGCTAACACTGAAGCTTTCTTT. Translation: CASSLSGTANTEAFF. The genes are TRBV7-2 and TRBJ1-1; TRBD1 matches 7 bases. This CDR3 has 15 amino acids. CDR1 is SGHTA and CDR2 is FQGNSA in the germline V gene. The V gene end was trimmed by 2 bases and the J gene end by 2 bases; junction bases not matched to a gene: 5.

The CDR3 region has the DNA TGTGCCAGCAGCCCACAGGTTAGCAATCAGCCCCAGCATTTT. It translates to CASSPQVSNQPQHF. The rearrangement uses TRBV7-2 and TRBJ1-5, with D possibly being TRBD1 (5 bases). CDR1 and CDR2 (germline): SGHTA, FQGNSA. The CDR3 covers 14 residues. The V end was cut by 5 bases, the J end by 0 bases, with 8 bases between.

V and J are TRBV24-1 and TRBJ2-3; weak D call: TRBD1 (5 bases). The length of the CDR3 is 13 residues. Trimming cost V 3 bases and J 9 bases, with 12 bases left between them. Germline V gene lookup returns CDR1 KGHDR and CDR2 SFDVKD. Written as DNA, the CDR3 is TGTGCCACCAGTGATACCCCGGACACGACGCAGTATTTT. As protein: CATSDTPDTTQYF.

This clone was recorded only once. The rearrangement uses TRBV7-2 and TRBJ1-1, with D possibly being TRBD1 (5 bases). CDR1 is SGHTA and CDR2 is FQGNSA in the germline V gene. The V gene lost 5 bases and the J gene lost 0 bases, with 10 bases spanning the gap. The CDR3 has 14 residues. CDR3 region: CASSQQGLNTEAFF. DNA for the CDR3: TGTGCCAGCAGCCAGCAGGGCCTGAACACTGAAGCTTTCTTT.

CDR3: CASTNGRWETQYF. The CDR3 bases are TGTGCCAGCACAAACGGGAGGTGGGAGACCCAGTACTTC. This chain uses TRBV6-5 with TRBJ2-5, with 7 bases lining up with TRBD2. This CDR3 is built from 13 residues. J gave up 5 bases and V 7 bases, and 7 bases lay outside the gene matches. The germline V gene has CDR1 MNHEY and CDR2 SVGAGI.

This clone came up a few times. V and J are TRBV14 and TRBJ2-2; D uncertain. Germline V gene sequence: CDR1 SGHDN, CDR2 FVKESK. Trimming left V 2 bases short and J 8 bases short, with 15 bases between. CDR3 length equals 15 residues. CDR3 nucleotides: TGTGCCAGCAGCCAAAATGGTGGCGGTGGAGGGGAGCTGTTTTTT. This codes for CASSQNGGGGGELFF.

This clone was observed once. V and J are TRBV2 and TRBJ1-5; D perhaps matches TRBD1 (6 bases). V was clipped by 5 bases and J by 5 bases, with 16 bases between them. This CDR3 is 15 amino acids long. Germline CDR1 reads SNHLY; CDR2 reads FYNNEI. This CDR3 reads CASSKTGLRDQPQHF. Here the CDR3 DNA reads TGTGCCAGCAGTAAAACAGGGTTAAGAGATCAGCCCCAGCATTTT. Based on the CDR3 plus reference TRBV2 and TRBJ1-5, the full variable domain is EPEVTQTPSHQVTQMGQEVILRCVPISNHLYFYWYRQILGQKVEFLVSFYNNEISEKSEIFDDQFSVERPDGSNFTLKIRSTKLEDSAMYFCASSKTGLRDQPQHFGDGTRLSIL.

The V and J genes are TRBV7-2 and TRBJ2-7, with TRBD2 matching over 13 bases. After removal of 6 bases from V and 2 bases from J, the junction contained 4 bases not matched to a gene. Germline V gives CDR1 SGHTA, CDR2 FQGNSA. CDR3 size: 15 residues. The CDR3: CASSYTSGGAYEQYF. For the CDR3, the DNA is TGTGCCAGCAGTTATACTAGCGGGGGGGCCTACGAGCAGTACTTC.

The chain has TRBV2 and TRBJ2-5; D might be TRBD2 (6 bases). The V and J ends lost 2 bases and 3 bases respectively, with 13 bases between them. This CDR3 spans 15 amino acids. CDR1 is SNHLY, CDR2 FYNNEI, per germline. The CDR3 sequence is CASSELGGLEETQYF. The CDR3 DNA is TGTGCCAGCAGTGAATTGGGGGGACTGGAAGAGACCCAGTACTTC.

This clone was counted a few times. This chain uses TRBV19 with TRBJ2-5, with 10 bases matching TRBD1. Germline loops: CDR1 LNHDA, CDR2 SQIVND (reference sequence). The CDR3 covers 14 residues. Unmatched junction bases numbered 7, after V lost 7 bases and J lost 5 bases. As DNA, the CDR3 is TGTGCCAGTACCGCGGGACAGGGGATGGAGACCCAGTACTTC. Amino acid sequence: CASTAGQGMETQYF.

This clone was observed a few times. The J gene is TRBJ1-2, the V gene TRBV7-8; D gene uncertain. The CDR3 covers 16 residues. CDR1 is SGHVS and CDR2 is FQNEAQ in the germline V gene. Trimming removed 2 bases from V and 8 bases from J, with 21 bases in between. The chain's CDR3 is CASSLLTQSGSGGYTF. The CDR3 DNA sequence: TGTGCCAGCAGCTTACTCACGCAGAGCGGTAGTGGAGGCTACACCTTC.

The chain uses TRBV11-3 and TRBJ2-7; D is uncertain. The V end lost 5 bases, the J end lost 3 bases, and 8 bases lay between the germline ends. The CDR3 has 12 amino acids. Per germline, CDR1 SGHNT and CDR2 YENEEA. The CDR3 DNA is TGTGCCAGCAGCCCTCGTATCTACGAGCAGTACTTC. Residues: CASSPRIYEQYF.

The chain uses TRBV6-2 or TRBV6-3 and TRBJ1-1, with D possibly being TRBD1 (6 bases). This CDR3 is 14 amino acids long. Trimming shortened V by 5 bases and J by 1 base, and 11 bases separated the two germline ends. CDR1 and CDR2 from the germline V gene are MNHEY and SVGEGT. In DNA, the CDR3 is TGTGCCAGCAGTGACGGACAGCGGAACACTGAAGCTTTCTTT. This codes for CASSDGQRNTEAFF.

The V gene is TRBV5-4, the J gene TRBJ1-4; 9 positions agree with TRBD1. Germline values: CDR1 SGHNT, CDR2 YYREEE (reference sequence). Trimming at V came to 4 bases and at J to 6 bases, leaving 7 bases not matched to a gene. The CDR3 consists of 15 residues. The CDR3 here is CASSPTGGFDEKLFF. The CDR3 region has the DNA TGTGCCAGCAGCCCAACAGGGGGCTTTGATGAAAAACTGTTTTTT.

CDR3 in DNA: TGTGCCAGCAGCTTAAGACAGGGGGATACGCAGTATTTT. Translated, it gives CASSLRQGDTQYF. V is TRBV5-5 and J is TRBJ2-3; TRBD1 matches at 8 bases. V shed 2 bases and J 6 bases; nucleotides not matched to a gene: 2. This CDR3 has 13 amino acids. Germline V gene data show CDR1 as SGHKS and CDR2 as YYEKEE (reference sequence).

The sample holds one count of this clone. CDR3: CASSRLAGGGDTQYF. CDR3 in DNA: TGTGCCAGTAGTAGACTAGCGGGGGGCGGAGATACGCAGTATTTT. The chain has TRBV19 and TRBJ2-3; TRBD2 matches 13 bases. V lost 4 bases and J lost 5; bases outside the gene matches: 3. Per the germline V gene, CDR1 is LNHDA and CDR2 is SQIVND (reference sequence). The CDR3 is made up of 15 amino acids.

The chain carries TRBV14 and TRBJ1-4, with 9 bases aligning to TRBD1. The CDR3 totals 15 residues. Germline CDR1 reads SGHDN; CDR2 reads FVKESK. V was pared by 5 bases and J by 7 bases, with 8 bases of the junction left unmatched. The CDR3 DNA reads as TGTGCCAGCAGCGCTACAGGGGGCGTGGGTGAAAAACTGTTTTTT. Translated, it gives CASSATGGVGEKLFF.